The 14 T cell receptor beta chains listed next were all sequenced from one sample in a study of vaccination effects on CD4 cells after COVID-19. Which antigens these TCRs recognize remains unknown. Cells that had been cultured for approximately ten days were the source of isolated CD4+ T cells. Here immunoSEQ multiplex PCR was the method, and the copy in TCRdb shows in-frame clones only, minus some. The sample has tens of thousands of clones, about 60% seen once. The sample in question was CD4+ T cells from PBMCs cultured without peptide, obtained before COVID-19 vaccination. The receptors were gathered from a human donor who received a COVID-19 vaccine.

The chain combines TRBV30 with TRBJ2-5; no clear D gene. The CDR3 covers 13 residues. Trimming shortened V by 7 bases and J by 5 bases, and 17 bases separated the two germline ends. Germline lookup yields CDR1 GTSNPN and CDR2 SVGIG (reference sequence). The DNA for the CDR3 is TGTGCCTACTCGTATTGGGCAAGGGAGACCCAGTACTTC. It specifies CAYSYWARETQYF.

This clone was seen a few times. J is TRBJ2-1 and V is TRBV6-6, with 14 bases matching TRBD2. With 2 bases clipped from V and 10 bases from J, the junction kept 4 bases outside the gene matches. The CDR3 runs to 15 residues. The germline gives CDR1 MNHNY, CDR2 SVGAGI (reference sequence). Written as DNA, the CDR3 is TGTGCCAGCAGTTACGGGACTAGCGGGGGAGGGGAGCAGTTCTTC. Encoded protein: CASSYGTSGGGEQFF.

The V gene is TRBV9, the J gene TRBJ2-7, with 7 bases lining up with TRBD2. This CDR3 spans 15 amino acids. V gave up 0 bases and J gave up 5 bases; unmatched junction bases: 8. Germline values: CDR1 SGDLS, CDR2 YYNGEE. The chain's CDR3 is CASSVDGRPWDEQYF. The CDR3 region has the DNA TGTGCCAGCAGCGTAGACGGGAGGCCGTGGGACGAGCAGTACTTC.

The CDR3 sequence: CAWSVLRGHPTGELFF. In DNA, the CDR3 is TGTGCCTGGAGTGTACTACGGGGGCACCCCACCGGGGAGCTGTTTTTT. The chain uses TRBV30 and TRBJ2-2, with D tentatively TRBD1 or TRBD2 (6 bases each). The germline CDR1 and CDR2 sequences are GTSNPN and SVGIG (reference sequence). The CDR3 consists of 16 residues. V was trimmed by 0 bases and J by 4 bases, leaving 15 bases between them.

The rearrangement uses TRBV6-4 and TRBJ2-2, with 13 nucleotides matching TRBD2. CDR3 length: 19 residues. Germline loops: CDR1 MRHNA, CDR2 SNTAGT. V shed 1 base and J 5 bases; nucleotides not matched to a gene: 10. The CDR3 is CASSDYGTSGTLGTGELFF. For the CDR3, the DNA is TGTGCCAGCAGTGACTATGGGACTAGCGGGACCCTAGGGACCGGGGAGCTGTTTTTT.

Sample share makes this clone medium-sized. V gene TRBV12-3 or TRBV12-4 combines with J gene TRBJ1-5, with D uncertain. The CDR3 has 13 amino acids. V was shortened by 8 bases and J by 2 bases, with 10 bases between the two germline ends. The CDR3 protein is CASARGGNQPQHF. DNA of the CDR3: TGTGCCAGCGCCCGGGGAGGCAATCAGCCCCAGCATTTT.

The chain is built from TRBV10-2 and TRBJ1-4; D gene uncertain. The CDR3 covers 17 residues. V was clipped by 3 bases and J by 2 bases, with 16 bases between them. Germline CDR1 and CDR2: WSHSY and SAAADI. In DNA form, the CDR3 reads TGCGCCAGCAGTGAACAAACCCTAATGGGTACTAATGAAAAACTGTTTTTT. The encoded protein is CASSEQTLMGTNEKLFF.

The chain carries TRBV5-1 and TRBJ1-3; D gene ambiguous. The V gene lost 4 bases and the J gene lost 1 base, with 9 bases spanning the gap. Per the germline V gene, CDR1 is SGHRS and CDR2 is YFSETQ. The CDR3 extends over 14 amino acids. This chain's CDR3 is CASSTGPSGNTIYF. The CDR3 DNA reads TGCGCCAGCAGCACGGGTCCTTCTGGAAACACCATATATTTT.

This sequence joins TRBV11-2 and TRBJ2-1; 9 nucleotides agree with TRBD2. V was pared by 3 bases and J by 6 bases, with 9 bases of the junction left unmatched. CDR1 and CDR2 (germline): SGHAT, FQNNGV. The CDR3 runs 16 residues. CDR3 region: CASSFHQIAGANEQFF. The CDR3 nucleotides read TGTGCCAGCAGCTTCCACCAAATAGCGGGAGCCAATGAGCAGTTCTTC.

This chain links TRBV5-1 with TRBJ2-2, with TRBD1 matching over 7 bases. The CDR3 is 18 amino acids. The trim removed 0 bases at V and 0 bases at J, leaving 8 bases unmatched. The germline V gene has CDR1 SGHRS and CDR2 YFSETQ. As DNA, the CDR3 is TGCGCCAGCAGCTTGGACCGACAGGGTCCCACGAACACCGGGGAGCTGTTTTTT. As protein: CASSLDRQGPTNTGELFF.

Turning to this clone: The sample holds other DNA sequences that translate to the same CDR3. The chain carries TRBV6-1 and TRBJ1-5; D remains ambiguous. Deletions cut 0 bases from V and 7 bases from J, with 10 bases between. There are 14 residues in the CDR3. Germline-derived CDR1 and CDR2 are MNHNS and SASEGT. The CDR3 is CASSEAGLGQPQHF. The CDR3 bases are TGTGCCAGCAGTGAAGCAGGGCTCGGGCAGCCCCAGCATTTT.

This clone was counted only a few times. This chain joins TRBV2 and TRBJ1-2; tentative D call: TRBD1 (6 bases). The CDR3 extends over 14 amino acids. Trimming took off 5 bases at V and 8 bases at J, with 18 bases between the two ends. Germline assignment: CDR1 SNHLY and CDR2 FYNNEI. The CDR3 spells CASSKEQGTKGYTF. In DNA form, the CDR3 reads TGTGCCAGCAGTAAGGAACAGGGTACGAAAGGCTACACCTTC. Complete variable domain (other parts from reference TRBV2 and TRBJ1-2): EPEVTQTPSHQVTQMGQEVILRCVPISNHLYFYWYRQILGQKVEFLVSFYNNEISEKSEIFDDQFSVERPDGSNFTLKIRSTKLEDSAMYFCASSKEQGTKGYTFGSGTRLTVV.

The chain links TRBV5-8 to TRBJ2-1; the D gene is possibly TRBD1 (6 bases). Germline lookup yields CDR1 SGHTS and CDR2 YDEGEE. The CDR3 is made up of 18 amino acids. Trimming stripped 4 bases from V and 0 bases from J, with 20 bases between. CDR3 region: CASSPTGQQLSSYNEQFF. As DNA, the CDR3 is TGTGCCAGCAGCCCCACTGGACAGCAACTCAGCTCCTACAATGAGCAGTTCTTC.

This rearrangement joins TRBV7-2 to TRBJ1-3, with D unresolved. Trimming took 1 base from V and 0 from J, leaving 7 bases between them. Germline V gene lookup returns CDR1 SGHTA and CDR2 FQGNSA. The CDR3 extends over 15 amino acids. CDR3 sequence reads: CASSLDTNSGNTIYF. DNA for the CDR3: TGTGCCAGCAGCTTAGACACAAACTCTGGAAACACCATATATTTT.